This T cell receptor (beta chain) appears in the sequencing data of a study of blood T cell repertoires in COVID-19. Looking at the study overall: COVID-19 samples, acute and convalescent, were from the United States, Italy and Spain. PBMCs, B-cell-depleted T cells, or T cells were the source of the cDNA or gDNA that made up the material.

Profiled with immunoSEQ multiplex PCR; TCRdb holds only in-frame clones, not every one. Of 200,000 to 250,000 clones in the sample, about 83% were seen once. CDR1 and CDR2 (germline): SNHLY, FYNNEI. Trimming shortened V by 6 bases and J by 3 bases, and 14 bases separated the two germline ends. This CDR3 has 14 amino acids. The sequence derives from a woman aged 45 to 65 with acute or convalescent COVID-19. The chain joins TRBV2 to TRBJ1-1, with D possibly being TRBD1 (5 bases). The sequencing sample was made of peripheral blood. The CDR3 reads CASRARVEDTEAFF. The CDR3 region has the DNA TGTGCCAGCAGGGCCAGGGTAGAGGACACTGAAGCTTTCTTT.